The present entry profiles one TCR beta chain with its context. This clonotype was detected ten times or more. No cognate antigen has been identified for it. Base-call qualities are not available, and no considerably larger clone is one nucleotide away. This sample is drawn from a study of T cells in Graves' hyperthyroidism and ophthalmopathy (dated by TCRdb to about 2019). In terms of the full investigation: Peripheral blood was sampled at the time of initial diagnosis, prior to any treatment. Thyroid tissue and blood T-cell repertoires from six or seven Graves' hyperthyroidism patients were also compared in the study. Following sampling, methimazole starting at 30 mg daily was given to hyperthyroidism patients, and high-dose intravenous methylprednisolone was given to ophthalmopathy patients. According to the paper, TCR Vbeta CDR3 sequencing was carried out on some 140 peripheral blood samples, which came from some 41 ophthalmopathy, around 75 hyperthyroidism and approximately 17 progressor patients. The roughly 91 discovery patients were randomly divided into training and test sets at a 7:3 ratio. Whether ophthalmopathy could be predicted prospectively was tested in an independent validation cohort made up of approximately 19 hyperthyroidism patients plus 17 patients who later progressed to ophthalmopathy. To identify TCR V-J signatures that set the groups apart, the researchers used a discovery cohort of about a hundred patients, made up of some 41 with Graves' ophthalmopathy and 57 with stable Graves' hyperthyroidism. What the study reported, not specific to this receptor: Blood samples also contained most of the expanded thyroid clonotypes (frequency above 0.001), which suggests that blood repertoires may reflect thyroid immune responses. During validation, the model predicted progression to ophthalmopathy a median of about 6.3 months ahead of onset, with just under 71% sensitivity and 72% to 80% specificity. A model built on a 13 V-J signature distinguished ophthalmopathy from stable hyperthyroidism, reaching roughly 88% sensitivity and around 81% specificity in cross-validation and 80%/75% in testing. Sample size was not statistically predetermined, and investigators were not blinded to group allocation.

TCR beta CDR3 regions were amplified from RNA transcripts. The TCR CDR3 was subjected to a first round of RT-PCR using the HTBI primer set and the Qiagen OneStep RT-PCR kit. A second multiplex PCR round built the libraries, followed by size selection and purification. The libraries were sequenced on an Illumina HiSeq2000 using paired-end 100 bp reads. The study's processing was this. Raw data were processed with SOAPnuke, discarding reads with adapters, uncalled bases, mean Phred below 15, or no exact constant-primer or identifier match. High-quality paired reads were merged using COPE v1.2.5, and each unique nucleotide sequence was defined as a clonotype. MiTCR v1.1 was used to align the clonotypes against IMGT TRBV, TRBD and TRBJ reference segments. Only V-J combinations with frequency above 0.0001, covering 99.2% of repertoires, were analysed. The TCS score was defined as F50 (clonal expansion) divided by E x V (chaos), with BLOSUM62-based TCRdist calculated between CDR3 peptides within each V-J. Welch's t-statistics and random forest reduced 500 to 550 V-J features to about 13, which were used in a naive Bayes classifier (R e1071). TCRdb passed the public sequencing reads through fastp at Q25 and MiXCR, retaining productive beta sequences. CDR3 protein sequences are deduplicated, and each keeps its most common genes and DNA. The authors' filters were not applied to this entry. Here the sample has about 590,000 distinct CDR3 sequences; more than 15% occur a single time. About 7% of the sample belongs to the ten largest clones.

Cut back by 6 bases and 4 bases, the V and J ends lie 8 bases apart. From its cysteine to its phenylalanine, the CDR3 spans 12 amino acids. The sequence is cut down to CDR3 DNA, 36 bases in frame from base 1. Stable Graves' hyperthyroidism was defined as no progression to ophthalmopathy during 18 months of follow-up. The hyperthyroidism patients were between 18 and 65 years old and newly diagnosed, with a disease duration of less than 2 months. Exclusion was applied to patients with uncontrolled infections, other autoimmune diseases, pregnancy or lactation. Diagnoses were based on clinical symptoms, serum thyroxine and TRAb, thyroid ultrasound and orbital computed tomography. Ficoll-Paque density gradient centrifugation was used to isolate PBMCs from approximately 11 ml of fresh peripheral blood. Total RNA was extracted with Trizol reagent, and quality was checked on an Agilent 2100 Bioanalyzer.

This TCR came from a young woman with Graves' hyperthyroidism. The V gene is TRBV12-3 or TRBV12-4 and the J gene is TRBJ2-3, with the D gene not clear enough to name. Sequenced input: blood. The encoded CDR3 is CASSLFADTQYF. The DNA reads TGTGCCAGCAGCCTCTTCGCAGATACGCAGTATTTT.